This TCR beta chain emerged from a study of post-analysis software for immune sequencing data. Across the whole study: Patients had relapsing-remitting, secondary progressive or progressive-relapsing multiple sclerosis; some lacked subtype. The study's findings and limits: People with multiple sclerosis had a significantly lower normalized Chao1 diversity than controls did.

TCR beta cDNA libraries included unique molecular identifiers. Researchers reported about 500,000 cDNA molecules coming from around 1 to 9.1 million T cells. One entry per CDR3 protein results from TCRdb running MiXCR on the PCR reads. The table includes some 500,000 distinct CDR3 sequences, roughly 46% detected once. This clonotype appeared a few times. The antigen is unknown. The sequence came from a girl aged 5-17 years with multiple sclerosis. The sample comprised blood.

The CDR3 here is CASSSKSNEQFF. DNA for the CDR3: TGTGCCAGCAGCTCCAAGAGCAATGAGCAGTTCTTC. The chain employs TRBV11-3 and TRBJ2-1; unclear D gene. The CDR3 runs to 12 residues. V lost 4 bases, J lost 6 bases, and 7 bases lay in between. The germline gives CDR1 SGHNT, CDR2 YENEEA.